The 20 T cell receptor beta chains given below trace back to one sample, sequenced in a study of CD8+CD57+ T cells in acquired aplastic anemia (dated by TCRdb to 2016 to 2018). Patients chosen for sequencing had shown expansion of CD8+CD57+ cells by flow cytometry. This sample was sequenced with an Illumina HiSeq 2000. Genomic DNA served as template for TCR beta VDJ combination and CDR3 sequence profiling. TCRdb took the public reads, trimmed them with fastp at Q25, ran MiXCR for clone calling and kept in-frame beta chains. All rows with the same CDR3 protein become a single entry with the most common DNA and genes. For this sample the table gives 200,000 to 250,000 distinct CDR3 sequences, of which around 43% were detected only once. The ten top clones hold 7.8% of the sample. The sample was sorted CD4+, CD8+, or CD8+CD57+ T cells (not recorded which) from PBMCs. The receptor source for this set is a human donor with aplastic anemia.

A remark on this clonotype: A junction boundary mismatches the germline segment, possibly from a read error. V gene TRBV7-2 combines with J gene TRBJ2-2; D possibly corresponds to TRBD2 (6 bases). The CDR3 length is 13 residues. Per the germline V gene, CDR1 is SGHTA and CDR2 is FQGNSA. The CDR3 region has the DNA TGTGCCAGCGGGTTCAGGGCCACCCGGGAGCCGTTTTTT. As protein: CASGFRATREPFF. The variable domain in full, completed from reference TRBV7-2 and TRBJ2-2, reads GAGVSQSPSNKVTEKGKDVELRCDPISGHTALYWYRQSLGQGLEFLIYFQGNSAPDKSGLPSDRFSAERTGGSVSTLTIQRTQQEDSAVYLCASGFRATREPFFGEGSRLTVL.

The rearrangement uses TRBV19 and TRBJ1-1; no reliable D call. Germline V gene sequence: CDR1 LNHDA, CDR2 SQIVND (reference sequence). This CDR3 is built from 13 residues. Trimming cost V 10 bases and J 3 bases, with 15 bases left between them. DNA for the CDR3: TGTGCCAATTGCGGGTCCCGGCACACTGAAGCTTTCTTT. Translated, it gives CANCGSRHTEAFF.

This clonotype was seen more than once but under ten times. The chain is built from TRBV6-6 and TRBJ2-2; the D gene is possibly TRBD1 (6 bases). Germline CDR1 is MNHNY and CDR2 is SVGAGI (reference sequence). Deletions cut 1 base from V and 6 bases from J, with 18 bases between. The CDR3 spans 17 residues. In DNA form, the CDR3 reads TGTGCCAGCAGTTACTACCCCGACAGGTGGGCAGCCGGGGAGCTGTTTTTT. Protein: CASSYYPDRWAAGELFF.

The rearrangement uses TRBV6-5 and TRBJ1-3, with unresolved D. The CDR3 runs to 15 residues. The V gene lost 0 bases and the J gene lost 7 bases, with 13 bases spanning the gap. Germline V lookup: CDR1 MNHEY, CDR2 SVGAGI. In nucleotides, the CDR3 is TGTGCCAGCAGTTACTCGAACACGCCCTGGAACACCATATATTTT. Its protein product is CASSYSNTPWNTIYF.

The CDR3 region is CASSFSMGQGPHSNQPQHF. The CDR3 DNA reads as TGTGCCAGCAGCTTTTCAATGGGACAGGGACCTCATAGCAATCAGCCCCAGCATTTT. V is TRBV7-9 and J is TRBJ1-5; the match to TRBD1 covers 9 bases. Germline loops: CDR1 SEHNR, CDR2 FQNEAQ (reference sequence). The junction had 12 bases not matched to a gene; V was cut back by 3 bases and J by 0 bases. CDR3 length: 19 amino acids.

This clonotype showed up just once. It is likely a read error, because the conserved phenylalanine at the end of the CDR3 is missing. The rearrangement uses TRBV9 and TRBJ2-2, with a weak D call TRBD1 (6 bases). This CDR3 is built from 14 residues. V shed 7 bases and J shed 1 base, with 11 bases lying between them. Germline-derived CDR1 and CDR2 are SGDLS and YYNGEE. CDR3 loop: CASGEDRNTGELFS. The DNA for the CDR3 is TGTGCCAGCGGCGAGGACAGGAACACCGGGGAGCTGTTTTCT.

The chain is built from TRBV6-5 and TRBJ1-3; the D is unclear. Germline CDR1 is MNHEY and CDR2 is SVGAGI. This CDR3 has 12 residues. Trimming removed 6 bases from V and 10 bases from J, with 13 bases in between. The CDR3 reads CASSTPVGTIYF. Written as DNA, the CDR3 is TGTGCCAGCAGCACTCCCGTAGGTACCATATATTTT.

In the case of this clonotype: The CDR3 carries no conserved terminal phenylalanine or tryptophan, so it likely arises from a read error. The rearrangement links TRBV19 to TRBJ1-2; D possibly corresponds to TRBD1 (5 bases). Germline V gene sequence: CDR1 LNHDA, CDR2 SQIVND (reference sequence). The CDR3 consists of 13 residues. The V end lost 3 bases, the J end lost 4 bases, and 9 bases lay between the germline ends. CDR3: CASSMQTAYGYTL. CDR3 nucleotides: TGTGCCAGTAGTATGCAGACAGCCTATGGCTACACCCTC.

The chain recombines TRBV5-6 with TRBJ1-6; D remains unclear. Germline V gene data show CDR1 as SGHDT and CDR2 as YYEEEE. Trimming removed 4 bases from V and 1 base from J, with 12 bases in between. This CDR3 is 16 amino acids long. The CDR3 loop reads CASSVGLGSYNSPLHF. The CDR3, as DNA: TGTGCCAGCAGCGTAGGGTTGGGGTCCTATAATTCACCCCTCCACTTT. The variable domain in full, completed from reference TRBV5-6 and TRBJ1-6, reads DAGVTQSPTHLIKTRGQQVTLRCSPKSGHDTVSWYQQALGQGPQFIFQYYEEEERQRGNFPDRFSGHQFPNYSSELNVNALLLGDSALYLCASSVGLGSYNSPLHFGNGTRLTVT.

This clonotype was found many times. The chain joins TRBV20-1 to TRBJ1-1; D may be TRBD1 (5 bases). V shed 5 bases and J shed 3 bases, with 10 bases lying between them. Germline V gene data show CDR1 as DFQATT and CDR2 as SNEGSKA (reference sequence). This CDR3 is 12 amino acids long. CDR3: CSAGGRDTEAFF. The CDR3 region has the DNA TGCAGTGCTGGTGGCAGGGACACTGAAGCTTTCTTT.

Here the CDR3 DNA reads TGTGCCAGTAGTATAAATTCAGGGGGGGACTATGGCTACACCTTC. Translating it yields CASSINSGGDYGYTF. V is TRBV19 and J is TRBJ1-2; the match to TRBD1 covers 7 bases. The germline gives CDR1 LNHDA, CDR2 SQIVND (reference sequence). The V gene end was trimmed by 2 bases and the J gene end by 3 bases; junction bases not matched to a gene: 6. This CDR3 has 15 residues.

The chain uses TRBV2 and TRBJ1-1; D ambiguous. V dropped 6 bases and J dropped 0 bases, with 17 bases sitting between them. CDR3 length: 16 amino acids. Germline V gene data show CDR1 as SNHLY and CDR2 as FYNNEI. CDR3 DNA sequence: TGTGCCAGCAGCGAGGGCGGGAGGAGGCTGAACACTGAAGCTTTCTTT. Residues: CASSEGGRRLNTEAFF.

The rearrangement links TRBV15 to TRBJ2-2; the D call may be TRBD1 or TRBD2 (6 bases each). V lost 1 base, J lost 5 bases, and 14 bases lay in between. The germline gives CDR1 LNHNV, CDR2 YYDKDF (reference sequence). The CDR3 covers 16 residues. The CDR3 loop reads CATSRGVLGGTGELFF. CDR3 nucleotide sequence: TGTGCCACCAGCAGAGGTGTTTTAGGGGGGACCGGGGAGCTGTTTTTT.

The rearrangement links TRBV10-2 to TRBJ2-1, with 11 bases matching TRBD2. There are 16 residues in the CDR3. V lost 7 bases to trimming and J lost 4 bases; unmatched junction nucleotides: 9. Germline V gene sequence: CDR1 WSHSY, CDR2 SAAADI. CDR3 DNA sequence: TGCGCCAGCACATTAGCGGGAGGGCCTGATTACAATGAGCAGTTCTTC. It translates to CASTLAGGPDYNEQFF.

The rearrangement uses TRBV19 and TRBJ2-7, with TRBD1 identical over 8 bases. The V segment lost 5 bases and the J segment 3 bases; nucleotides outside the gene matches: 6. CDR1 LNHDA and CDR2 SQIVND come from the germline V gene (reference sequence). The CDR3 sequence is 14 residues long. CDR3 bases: TGTGCCAGTAGTGGGACAGGAACTTACTACGAGCAGTACTTC. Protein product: CASSGTGTYYEQYF.

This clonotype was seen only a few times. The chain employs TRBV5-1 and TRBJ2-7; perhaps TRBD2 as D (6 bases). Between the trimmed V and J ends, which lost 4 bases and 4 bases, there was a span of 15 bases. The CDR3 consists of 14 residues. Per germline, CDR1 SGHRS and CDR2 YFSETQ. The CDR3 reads CASSQRGEAYEQYF. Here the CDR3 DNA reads TGCGCCAGCAGCCAGAGAGGGGAGGCGTACGAGCAGTACTTC.

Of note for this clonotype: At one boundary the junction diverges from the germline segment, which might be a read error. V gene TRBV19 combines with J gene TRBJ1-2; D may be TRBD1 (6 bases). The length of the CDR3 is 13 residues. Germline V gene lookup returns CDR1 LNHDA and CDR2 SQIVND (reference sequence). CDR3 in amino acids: CGSSRGDFWGYTF. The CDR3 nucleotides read TGTGGCAGTAGTAGGGGGGACTTCTGGGGCTACACCTTC. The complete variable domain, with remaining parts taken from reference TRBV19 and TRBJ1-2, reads DGGITQSPKYLFRKEGQNVTLSCEQNLNHDAMYWYRQDPGQGLRLIYYSQIVNDFQKGDIAEGYSVSREKKESFPLTVTSAQKNPTAFYLCGSSRGDFWGYTFGSGTRLTVV.

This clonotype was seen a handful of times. CDR3 DNA: TGTGCCACCAGTGATTCCTTCGCGGGGGATACGCAGTATTTT. Translating it yields CATSDSFAGDTQYF. This chain joins TRBV24-1 and TRBJ2-3; D may be TRBD2 (6 bases). Germline CDR1 KGHDR, CDR2 SFDVKD. This CDR3 has 14 residues. The germline V and J ends were trimmed by 2 bases and 6 bases, with 11 bases remaining between them.

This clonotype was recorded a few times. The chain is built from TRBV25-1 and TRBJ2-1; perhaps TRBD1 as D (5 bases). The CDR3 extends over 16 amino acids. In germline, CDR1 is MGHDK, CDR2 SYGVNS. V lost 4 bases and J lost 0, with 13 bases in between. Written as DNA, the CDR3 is TGTGCCAGCAGTGCTGACAGTGCTCTCTCCTACAATGAGCAGTTCTTC. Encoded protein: CASSADSALSYNEQFF.

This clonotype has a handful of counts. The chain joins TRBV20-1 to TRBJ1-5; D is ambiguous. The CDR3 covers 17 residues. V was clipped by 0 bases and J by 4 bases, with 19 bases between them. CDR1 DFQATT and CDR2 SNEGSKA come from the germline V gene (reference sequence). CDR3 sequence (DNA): TGCAGTGCTAGAGATCGGCAGCCCGGGCTCGGGAATCAGCCCCAGCATTTT. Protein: CSARDRQPGLGNQPQHF.